A single sample is the source of the 27 T cell receptor beta chains below, sequenced in a study of T cells in Graves' hyperthyroidism and ophthalmopathy. Amplified TCR beta CDR3 regions came from RNA transcripts. The TCR CDR3 first-round RT-PCR relied on the HTBI primer set. TCRdb ran MiXCR on the multiplex PCR reads and lists one entry per CDR3 protein. The sample carries approximately 400,000 distinct CDR3 sequences, roughly 14% recorded once. Sequences were obtained from blood. The receptors come from a woman aged 18-35 years with Graves' hyperthyroidism that later progressed to Graves' ophthalmopathy.

A few counts support this clonotype. The gene calls are TRBV20-1 and TRBJ2-4; D is unresolved. The CDR3 spans 14 residues. The V gene's germline CDR1 is DFQATT and CDR2 SNEGSKA (reference sequence). Trimming removed 0 bases from V and 0 bases from J, with 6 bases in between. Written as DNA, the CDR3 is TGCAGTGCTAGAGAGGGGTTAGCCAAAAACATTCAGTACTTC. Protein sequence: CSAREGLAKNIQYF.

This clonotype was counted a few times. The chain joins TRBV9 to TRBJ2-5, with 10 bases fitting TRBD2. V shed 0 bases and J 2 bases; nucleotides not matched to a gene: 7. Germline CDR1 reads SGDLS; CDR2 reads YYNGEE. This CDR3 region has 17 residues. CDR3 nucleotide sequence: TGTGCCAGCAGCGTAGGTAGGACTAGCGGAAATCAAGAGACCCAGTACTTC. Translating gives CASSVGRTSGNQETQYF.

This clonotype was counted at least ten times. The rearrangement uses TRBV28 and TRBJ2-3; 8 bases are a match to TRBD2. After removal of 5 bases from V and 3 bases from J, the junction contained 13 bases not matched to a gene. CDR1 is MDHEN and CDR2 is SYDVKM in the germline V gene. The CDR3 extends over 17 amino acids. The CDR3 DNA sequence: TGTGCCAGCAGTAACCCGGGACTAGGCCTAGTGACAGATACGCAGTATTTT. Translated, it gives CASSNPGLGLVTDTQYF.

Ten or more counts support this clonotype. The chain uses TRBV12-3 or TRBV12-4 and TRBJ2-7; TRBD2 aligns across 13 bases. The CDR3 is 15 residues long. The V segment lost 6 bases and the J segment 2 bases; nucleotides outside the gene matches: 4. CDR3 protein: CASRPGLAGAYEQYF. The CDR3 nucleotides read TGTGCCAGCAGACCAGGACTAGCGGGAGCCTACGAGCAGTACTTC.

The chain joins TRBV24-1 to TRBJ2-3, with D possibly matching TRBD2 (6 bases). CDR1 and CDR2 from the germline V gene are KGHDR and SFDVKD. CDR3 length: 15 residues. V dropped 4 bases and J dropped 0 bases, with 10 bases sitting between them. In DNA, the CDR3 is TGTGCCACCAGTGACCCGAGCGGGAGCACAGATACGCAGTATTTT. Its translation: CATSDPSGSTDTQYF.

This clonotype came up a few times. The rearrangement links TRBV9 to TRBJ2-7; D is undetermined. The CDR3 has 14 residues. Trimming stripped 1 base from V and 0 bases from J, with 8 bases between. Germline V gene data show CDR1 as SGDLS and CDR2 as YYNGEE. The CDR3 here is CASSVYGSSYEQYF. The CDR3 DNA sequence: TGTGCCAGCAGCGTATATGGATCCTCCTACGAGCAGTACTTC.

This chain joins TRBV19 and TRBJ1-1, with unresolved D. Germline V gene lookup returns CDR1 LNHDA and CDR2 SQIVND (reference sequence). V was cut by 7 bases and J by 2 bases, with 17 bases left in between. The CDR3 has 15 amino acids. The CDR3 DNA reads TGTGCCAGTACCTCCAGCGGACTCATAAACACTGAAGCTTTCTTT. Translation gives CASTSSGLINTEAFF.

This chain links TRBV7-9 with TRBJ1-3; D is possibly TRBD1 (5 bases). This CDR3 comprises 16 residues. CDR1 SEHNR and CDR2 FQNEAQ come from the germline V gene (reference sequence). V lost 1 base and J 0 bases, leaving 10 bases between the germline ends. CDR3 residues: CASSLGGDGSGNTIYF. The CDR3 bases are TGTGCCAGCAGCTTAGGGGGGGACGGCTCTGGAAACACCATATATTTT. Full variable domain (remainder filled in from reference TRBV7-9 and TRBJ1-3): DTGVSQNPRHKITKRGQNVTFRCDPISEHNRLYWYRQTLGQGPEFLTYFQNEAQLEKSRLLSDRFSAERPKGSFSTLEIQRTEQGDSAMYLCASSLGGDGSGNTIYFGEGSWLTVV.

This clonotype appeared many times. The chain joins TRBV7-8 to TRBJ2-7; D is unclear. V shed 5 bases and J shed 2 bases, with 10 bases lying between them. The CDR3 covers 13 residues. CDR1 and CDR2 from the germline V gene are SGHVS and FQNEAQ. CDR3 coding DNA: TGTGCCAGCAGCGGCGGATTTGCCTACGAGCAGTACTTC. This codes for CASSGGFAYEQYF. Based on the CDR3 plus reference TRBV7-8 and TRBJ2-7, the full variable domain is GAGVSQSPRYKVAKRGQDVALRCDPISGHVSLFWYQQALGQGPEFLTYFQNEAQLDKSGLPSDRFFAERPEGSVSTLKIQRTQQEDSAVYLCASSGGFAYEQYFGPGTRLTVT.

In its sample, this clonotype was seen a few times. The V gene is TRBV10-3, the J gene TRBJ2-6; D tentatively fits TRBD1 or TRBD2 (5 bases each). V was cut by 6 bases and J by 4 bases, with 16 bases left in between. The germline CDR1 and CDR2 sequences are ENHRY and SYGVKD. The CDR3 runs to 16 residues. Here the CDR3 DNA reads TGTGCCATCAGGGCGAGAGGGGCCAGCGGGGCCAACGTCCTGACTTTC. Translated: CAIRARGASGANVLTF.

This chain connects TRBV6-2 or TRBV6-3 to TRBJ2-1; maybe TRBD2 (6 bases). Germline lookup yields CDR1 MNHEY and CDR2 SVGEGT. CDR3 length: 12 residues. V lost 4 bases, J lost 10 bases, and 11 bases lay in between. The CDR3 DNA reads TGTGCCAGCAGTTTATATAGCGGAGAGCAGTTCTTC. It translates to CASSLYSGEQFF.

This clonotype has ten or more counts. The chain carries TRBV28 and TRBJ2-2, with TRBD2 identical over 10 bases. The CDR3 totals 14 residues. Germline trimming cut 7 bases from V and 2 bases from J; bases unmatched to any gene: 1. In germline, CDR1 is MDHEN, CDR2 SYDVKM. The chain's CDR3 is CASKLAGNTGELFF. The CDR3 DNA is TGTGCCAGCAAACTAGCGGGAAACACCGGGGAGCTGTTTTTT.

This clonotype was seen ten or more times. This CDR3 is CASSFRTGGVEQYF. CDR3 nucleotide sequence: TGTGCCAGCAGTTTTCGGACAGGGGGGGTGGAGCAGTACTTC. The chain is built from TRBV12-3 or TRBV12-4 and TRBJ2-7, with TRBD1 matching 10 bases. Trimming cost V 3 bases and J 7 bases; bases outside gene matches: 6. The CDR3 is 14 amino acids.

The chain combines TRBV20-1 with TRBJ2-7; a weak D match, TRBD2 (5 bases). Deletions cut 3 bases from V and 0 bases from J, with 24 bases between. This CDR3 is 18 amino acids long. Germline CDR1 is DFQATT and CDR2 is SNEGSKA (reference sequence). The CDR3 loop is CSASLPSLRTPLSYEQYF. For the CDR3, the DNA is TGCAGTGCTAGTTTACCGTCCCTTCGGACTCCCCTCTCCTACGAGCAGTACTTC.

This clonotype was counted at least ten times. The rearrangement links TRBV20-1 to TRBJ2-2; 8 bases are a match to TRBD2. Looked up from germline, CDR1 is DFQATT and CDR2 is SNEGSKA (reference sequence). This CDR3 comprises 16 residues. V lost 3 bases to trimming and J lost 3 bases; unmatched junction nucleotides: 9. CDR3: CSARDPGLADTGELFF. The DNA of the CDR3 is TGCAGTGCTAGGGACCCAGGACTAGCCGACACCGGGGAGCTGTTTTTT.

This clonotype was observed a single time. This chain links TRBV7-6 with TRBJ2-3, with a tentative D call TRBD2 (5 bases). The CDR3 sequence is 13 residues long. The germline V gene encodes CDR1 SGHVS and CDR2 FNYEAQ. V was shortened by 4 bases and J by 4 bases, with 9 bases between the two germline ends. The CDR3 DNA reads as TGTGCCAGCAGCTCCCCACTAGCAGATACGCAGTATTTT. This codes for CASSSPLADTQYF.

This clonotype has at least ten counts. The rearrangement joins TRBV5-1 to TRBJ2-7; D is unclear. V gave up 0 bases and J gave up 3 bases, with 13 bases separating them. The CDR3 length is 15 residues. CDR1 is SGHRS, CDR2 YFSETQ, per germline. For the CDR3, the DNA is TGCGCCAGCAGCTTGGACGGTCTGGCTCTCTACGAGCAGTACTTC. It translates to CASSLDGLALYEQYF. Filled out from reference TRBV5-1 and TRBJ2-7, the complete variable domain reads KAGVTQTPRYLIKTRGQQVTLSCSPISGHRSVSWYQQTPGQGLQFLFEYFSETQRNKGNFPGRFSGRQFSNSRSEMNVSTLELGDSALYLCASSLDGLALYEQYFGPGTRLTVT.

This chain uses TRBV6-2 or TRBV6-3 with TRBJ2-1; D perhaps matches TRBD1 (6 bases). Trimming shortened V by 5 bases and J by 3 bases, and 8 bases separated the two germline ends. Germline lookup yields CDR1 MNHEY and CDR2 SVGEGT. The CDR3 runs 13 residues. The CDR3 here is CASSMTGYNEQFF. The CDR3 nucleotides are TGTGCCAGCAGTATGACAGGCTACAATGAGCAGTTCTTC.

This clonotype was counted at least ten times. The rearrangement joins TRBV6-6 to TRBJ2-3, with D possibly matching TRBD2 (5 bases). There are 17 residues in the CDR3. Germline CDR1 is MNHNY and CDR2 is SVGAGI (reference sequence). V was clipped by 0 bases and J by 4 bases, with 17 bases between them. The CDR3 protein is CASSYSFSGGGADTQYF. The CDR3 DNA reads TGTGCCAGCAGTTACTCGTTCAGCGGAGGTGGGGCAGATACGCAGTATTTT.

This clonotype occurred many times. The chain couples TRBV28 to TRBJ2-3; 11 nucleotides match TRBD2. The V gene end was trimmed by 1 base and the J gene end by 2 bases; junction bases not matched to a gene: 8. The CDR3 loop spans 18 amino acids. Per germline, CDR1 MDHEN and CDR2 SYDVKM. The CDR3 here is CASSLLSTSGRDTDTQYF. The CDR3 DNA sequence: TGTGCCAGCAGTTTATTAAGTACTAGCGGGAGAGACACAGATACGCAGTATTTT.

Notes on this clonotype: A much larger clone differs from this one at a single base, so this may be a read error. CDR3 nucleotides: TGCAGTGCTAGAACAGGGATGATACACTCGTACAATGAGCAGTTCTTC. Amino acids: CSARTGMIHSYNEQFF. J is TRBJ2-1 and V is TRBV20-1; a weak D match, TRBD1 (6 bases). The germline V and J ends were trimmed by 2 bases and 4 bases, with 18 bases remaining between them. This CDR3 contains 16 residues. CDR1 and CDR2 (germline): DFQATT, SNEGSKA (reference sequence).

This clonotype was detected ten times or more. The chain has TRBV28 and TRBJ2-3, with D possibly TRBD1 on 6 matching bases. CDR3 size: 15 residues. CDR1 and CDR2 (germline): MDHEN, SYDVKM. With 10 bases removed from V and 2 bases from J, the gap between germline ends came to 19 bases. CDR3: CATSLQGRNTDTQYF. For the CDR3, the DNA is TGTGCCACCTCATTACAGGGCAGAAACACAGATACGCAGTATTTT.

The chain is built from TRBV28 and TRBJ2-5, with 12 nucleotides matching TRBD2. The trim removed 3 bases at V and 5 bases at J, leaving 4 bases unmatched. There are 15 residues in the CDR3. CDR1 is MDHEN, CDR2 SYDVKM, per germline. CDR3 sequence: CASSFLGTSGETQYF. The CDR3 DNA follows: TGTGCCAGCAGTTTTTTGGGGACTAGCGGGGAGACCCAGTACTTC.

Concerning this clonotype: A read error may account for a junction end that differs from germline. The chain recombines TRBV27 with TRBJ2-7; D is uncertain. Germline CDR1 is MNHEY and CDR2 is SMNVEV (reference sequence). The CDR3 has 14 amino acids. The DNA of the CDR3 is TGTACCAGCAGTTTATCTTACAACACCTACGAGCAGTACTTC. It yields the protein CTSSLSYNTYEQYF.

The chain combines TRBV12-3 or TRBV12-4 with TRBJ2-1, with 13 positions matching TRBD2. The CDR3 is 16 residues long. Trimming removed 5 bases from V and 4 bases from J; junction bases left unmatched: 5. Here the CDR3 reads CASSLGLAGEYNEQFF. The CDR3 DNA follows: TGTGCCAGCAGTCTCGGACTAGCGGGAGAATACAATGAGCAGTTCTTC.

The chain recombines TRBV20-1 with TRBJ1-1, with a possible D match to TRBD1 (5 bases). This CDR3 is 14 amino acids long. Trimming removed 3 bases at V and 1 base at J, with 12 bases between. Germline V lookup: CDR1 DFQATT, CDR2 SNEGSKA (reference sequence). CDR3 nucleotides: TGCAGTGCTAGCCCATCGACAGAGAACACTGAAGCTTTCTTT. Residues: CSASPSTENTEAFF.

Details on this clonotype: One junction end disagrees with the germline gene, perhaps due to a read error. V is TRBV29-1 and J is TRBJ2-7; tentatively, D is TRBD2 (5 bases). There are 12 residues in the CDR3. From germline, CDR1 is SQVTM and CDR2 ANQGSEA. In DNA, the CDR3 is TGCAGCGTAGAAGGCGGACTCTACGAGCAGTACTTC. It translates to CSVEGGLYEQYF.